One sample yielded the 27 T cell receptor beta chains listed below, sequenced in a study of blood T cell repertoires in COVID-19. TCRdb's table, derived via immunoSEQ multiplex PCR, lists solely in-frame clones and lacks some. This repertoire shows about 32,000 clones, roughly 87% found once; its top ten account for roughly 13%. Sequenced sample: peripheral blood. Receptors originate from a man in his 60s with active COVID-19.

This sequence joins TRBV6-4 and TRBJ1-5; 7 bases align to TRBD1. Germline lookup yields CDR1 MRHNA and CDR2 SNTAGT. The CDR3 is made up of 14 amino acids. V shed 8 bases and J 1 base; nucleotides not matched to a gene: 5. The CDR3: CASSTGPSNQPQHF. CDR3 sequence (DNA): TGTGCCAGCTCGACAGGGCCCAGCAATCAGCCCCAGCATTTT.

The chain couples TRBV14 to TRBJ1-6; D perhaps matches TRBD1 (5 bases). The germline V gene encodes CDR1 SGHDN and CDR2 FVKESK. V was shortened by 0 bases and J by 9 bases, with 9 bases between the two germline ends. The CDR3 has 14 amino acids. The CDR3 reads CASSQERQFSPLHF. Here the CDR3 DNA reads TGTGCCAGCAGCCAAGAGAGACAGTTTTCACCCCTCCACTTT.

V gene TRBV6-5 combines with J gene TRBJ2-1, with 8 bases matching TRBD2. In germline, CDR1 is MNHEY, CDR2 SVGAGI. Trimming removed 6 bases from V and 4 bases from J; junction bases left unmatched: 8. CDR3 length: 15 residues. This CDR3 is CASRKTSGAYNEQFF. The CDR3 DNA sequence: TGTGCCAGCAGAAAAACTAGCGGAGCATACAATGAGCAGTTCTTC.

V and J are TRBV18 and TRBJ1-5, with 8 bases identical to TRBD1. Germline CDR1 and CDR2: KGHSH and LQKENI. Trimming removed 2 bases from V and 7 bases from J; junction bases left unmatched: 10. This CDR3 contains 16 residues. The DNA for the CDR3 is TGTGCCAGCTCACCAGCATCAGGGGGCGCGTCACAGCCCCAGCATTTT. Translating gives CASSPASGGASQPQHF.

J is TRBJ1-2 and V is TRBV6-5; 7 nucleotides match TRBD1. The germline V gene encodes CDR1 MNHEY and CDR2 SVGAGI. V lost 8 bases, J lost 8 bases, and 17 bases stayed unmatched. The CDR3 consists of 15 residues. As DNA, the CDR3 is TGTGCCAGCGGGTTATCGGGACAGAGCAAAGACGGCTACACCTTC. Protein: CASGLSGQSKDGYTF.

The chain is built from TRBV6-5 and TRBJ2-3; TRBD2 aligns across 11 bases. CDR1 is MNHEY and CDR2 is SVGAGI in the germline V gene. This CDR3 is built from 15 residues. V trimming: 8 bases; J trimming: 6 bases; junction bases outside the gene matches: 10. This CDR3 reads CASLLAGGGVDTQYF. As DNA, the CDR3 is TGTGCCAGCTTGCTAGCGGGGGGTGGGGTTGATACGCAGTATTTT.

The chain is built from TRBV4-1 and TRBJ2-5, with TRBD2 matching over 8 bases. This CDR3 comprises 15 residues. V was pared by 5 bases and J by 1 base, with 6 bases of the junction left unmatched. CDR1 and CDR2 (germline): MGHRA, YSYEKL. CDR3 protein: CASSYLGGAQETQYF. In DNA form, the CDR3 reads TGCGCCAGCAGCTACCTCGGGGGGGCCCAAGAGACCCAGTACTTC.

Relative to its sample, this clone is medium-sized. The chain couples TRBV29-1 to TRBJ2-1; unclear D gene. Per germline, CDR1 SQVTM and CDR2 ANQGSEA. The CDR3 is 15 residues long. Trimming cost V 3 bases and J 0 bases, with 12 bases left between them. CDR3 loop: CSVETPKSSYNEQFF. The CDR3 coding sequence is TGCAGCGTTGAGACACCGAAGAGCTCCTACAATGAGCAGTTCTTC.

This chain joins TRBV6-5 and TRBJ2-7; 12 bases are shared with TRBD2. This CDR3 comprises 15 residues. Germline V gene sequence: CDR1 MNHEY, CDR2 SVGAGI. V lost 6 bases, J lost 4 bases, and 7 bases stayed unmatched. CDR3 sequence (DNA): TGTGCCAGCAGCCACCGGACTAGCGGGATTTACGAGCAGTACTTC. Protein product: CASSHRTSGIYEQYF.

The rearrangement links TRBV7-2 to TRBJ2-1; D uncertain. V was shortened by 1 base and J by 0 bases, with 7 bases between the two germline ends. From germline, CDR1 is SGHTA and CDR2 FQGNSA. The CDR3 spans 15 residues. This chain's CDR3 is CASSLDWSSYNEQFF. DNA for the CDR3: TGTGCCAGCAGCTTAGATTGGAGCTCCTACAATGAGCAGTTCTTC.

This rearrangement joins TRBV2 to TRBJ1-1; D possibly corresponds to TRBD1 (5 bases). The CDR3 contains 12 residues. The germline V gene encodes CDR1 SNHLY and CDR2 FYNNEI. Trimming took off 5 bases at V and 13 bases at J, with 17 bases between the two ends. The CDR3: CASSPLQAGFFF. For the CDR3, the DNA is TGTGCCAGCAGTCCCCTCCAGGCAGGGTTTTTCTTT.

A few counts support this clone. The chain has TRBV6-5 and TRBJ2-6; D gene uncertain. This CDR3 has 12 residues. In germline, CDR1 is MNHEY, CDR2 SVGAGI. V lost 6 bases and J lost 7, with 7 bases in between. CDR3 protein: CASSPSANVLTF. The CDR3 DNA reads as TGTGCCAGCAGCCCGTCCGCCAACGTCCTGACTTTC.

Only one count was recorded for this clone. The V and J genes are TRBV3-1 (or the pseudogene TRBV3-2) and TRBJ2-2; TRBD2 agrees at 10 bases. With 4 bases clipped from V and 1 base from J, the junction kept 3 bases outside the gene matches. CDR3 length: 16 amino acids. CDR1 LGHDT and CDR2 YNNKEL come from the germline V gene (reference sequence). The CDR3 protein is CASSLSSGGNTGELFF. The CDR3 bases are TGTGCCAGCAGCCTGTCTAGCGGGGGGAACACCGGGGAGCTGTTTTTT.

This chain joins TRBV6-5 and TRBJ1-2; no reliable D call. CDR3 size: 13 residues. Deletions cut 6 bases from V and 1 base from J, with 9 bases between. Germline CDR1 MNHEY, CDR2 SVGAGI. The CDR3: CASRPTGNYGYTF. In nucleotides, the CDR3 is TGTGCCAGCAGACCGACGGGTAACTATGGCTACACCTTC.

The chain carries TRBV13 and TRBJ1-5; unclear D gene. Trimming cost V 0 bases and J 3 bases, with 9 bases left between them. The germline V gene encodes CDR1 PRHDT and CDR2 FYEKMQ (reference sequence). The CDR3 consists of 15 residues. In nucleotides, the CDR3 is TGTGCCAGCAGCTTAGGGGGGAGGGCCAATCAGCCCCAGCATTTT. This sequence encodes CASSLGGRANQPQHF. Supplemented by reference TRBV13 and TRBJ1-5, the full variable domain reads AAGVIQSPRHLIKEKRETATLKCYPIPRHDTVYWYQQGPGQDPQFLISFYEKMQSDKGSIPDRFSAQQFSDYHSELNMSSLELGDSALYFCASSLGGRANQPQHFGDGTRLSIL.

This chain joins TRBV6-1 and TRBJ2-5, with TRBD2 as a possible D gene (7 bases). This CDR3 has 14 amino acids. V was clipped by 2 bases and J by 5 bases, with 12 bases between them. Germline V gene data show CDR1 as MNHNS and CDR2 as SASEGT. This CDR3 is CASSEKGGGETQYF. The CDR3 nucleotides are TGTGCCAGCAGTGAAAAGGGAGGGGGTGAGACCCAGTACTTC.

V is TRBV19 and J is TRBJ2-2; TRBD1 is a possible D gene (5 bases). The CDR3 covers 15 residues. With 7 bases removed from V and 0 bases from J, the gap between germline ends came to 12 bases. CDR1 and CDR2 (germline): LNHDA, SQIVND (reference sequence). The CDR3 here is CASTRDSSNTGELFF. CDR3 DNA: TGTGCCAGTACCAGAGACAGTTCGAACACCGGGGAGCTGTTTTTT.

The CDR3 nucleotides read TGTGCCAGCAGATCACTTGACAGGAGACGCTTGAGCTCCTACGAGCAGTACTTC. Translating it yields CASRSLDRRRLSSYEQYF. V gene TRBV28 combines with J gene TRBJ2-7; D might be TRBD1 (6 bases). V lost 6 bases, J lost 0 bases, and 24 bases lay in between. Germline-derived CDR1 and CDR2 are MDHEN and SYDVKM. The CDR3 runs 18 residues.

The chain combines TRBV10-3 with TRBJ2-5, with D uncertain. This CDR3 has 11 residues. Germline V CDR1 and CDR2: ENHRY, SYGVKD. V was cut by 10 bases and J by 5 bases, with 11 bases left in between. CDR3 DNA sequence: TGTGCCACCCAGGTTCGGGAGACCCAGTACTTC. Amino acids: CATQVRETQYF.

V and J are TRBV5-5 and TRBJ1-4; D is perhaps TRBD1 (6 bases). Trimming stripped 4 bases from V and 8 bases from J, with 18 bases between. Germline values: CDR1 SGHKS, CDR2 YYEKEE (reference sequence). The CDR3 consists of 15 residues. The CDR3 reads CASSTYPGQGEKLFF. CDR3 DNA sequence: TGTGCCAGCAGCACGTACCCGGGACAAGGGGAAAAACTGTTTTTT.

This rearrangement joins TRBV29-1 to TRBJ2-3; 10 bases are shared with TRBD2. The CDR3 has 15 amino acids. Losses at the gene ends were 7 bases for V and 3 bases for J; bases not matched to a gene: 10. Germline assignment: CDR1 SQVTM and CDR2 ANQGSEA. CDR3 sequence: CSGGPSGSMTDTQYF. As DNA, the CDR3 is TGCAGCGGGGGACCTAGCGGGAGTATGACAGATACGCAGTATTTT.

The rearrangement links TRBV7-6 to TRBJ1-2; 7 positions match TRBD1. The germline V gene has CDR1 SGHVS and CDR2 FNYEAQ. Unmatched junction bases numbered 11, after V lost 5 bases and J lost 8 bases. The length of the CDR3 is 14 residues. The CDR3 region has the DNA TGTGCCAGCAGCCACGACAATAGGGGGCGAGGCTACACCTTC. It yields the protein CASSHDNRGRGYTF.

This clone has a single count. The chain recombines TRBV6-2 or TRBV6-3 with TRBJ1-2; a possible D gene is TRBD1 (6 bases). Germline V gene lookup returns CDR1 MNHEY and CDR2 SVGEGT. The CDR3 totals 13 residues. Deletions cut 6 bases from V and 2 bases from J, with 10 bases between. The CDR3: CASSRTGNYGYTF. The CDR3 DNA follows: TGTGCCAGCAGCCGCACAGGGAACTATGGCTACACCTTC.

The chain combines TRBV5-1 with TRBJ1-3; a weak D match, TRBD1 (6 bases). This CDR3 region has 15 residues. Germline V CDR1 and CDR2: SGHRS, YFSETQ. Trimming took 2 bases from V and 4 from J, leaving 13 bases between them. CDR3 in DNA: TGCGCCAGCAGCTTAGGGGGGGCCGAAGGAAACACCATATATTTT. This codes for CASSLGGAEGNTIYF.

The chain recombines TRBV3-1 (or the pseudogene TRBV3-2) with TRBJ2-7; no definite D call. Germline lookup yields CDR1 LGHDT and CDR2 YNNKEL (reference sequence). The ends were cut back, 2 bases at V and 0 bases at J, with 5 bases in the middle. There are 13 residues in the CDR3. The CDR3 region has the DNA TGTGCCAGCAGCCAACCTAACTCCTACGAGCAGTACTTC. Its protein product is CASSQPNSYEQYF.

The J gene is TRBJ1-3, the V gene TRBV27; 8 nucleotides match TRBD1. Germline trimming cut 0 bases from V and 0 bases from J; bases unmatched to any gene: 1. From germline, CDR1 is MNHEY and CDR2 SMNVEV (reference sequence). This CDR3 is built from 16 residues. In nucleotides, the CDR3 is TGTGCCAGCAGTTTATCCGGGACAGGCTCTGGAAACACCATATATTTT. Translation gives CASSLSGTGSGNTIYF.

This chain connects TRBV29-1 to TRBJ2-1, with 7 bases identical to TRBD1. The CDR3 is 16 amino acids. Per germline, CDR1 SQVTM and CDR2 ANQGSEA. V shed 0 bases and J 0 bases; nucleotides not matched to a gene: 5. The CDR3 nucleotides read TGCAGCGTTGAAGACCCGGGACAGAGCTCCTACAATGAGCAGTTCTTC. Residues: CSVEDPGQSSYNEQFF.